This T cell receptor beta chain emerged from a study of blood T cell repertoires in COVID-19. About the research overall: Material from acute and convalescent COVID-19 was sourced from the United States, Italy and Spain. Sources were T cells, B-cell-depleted T cells, or PBMCs; the material itself was cDNA or gDNA.

The CDR3 is 17 residues long. After removal of 4 bases from V and 2 bases from J, the junction contained 12 bases not matched to a gene. Germline CDR1 reads SGHAT; CDR2 reads FQNNGV. As processed by the authors: Estimation of nucleated cell counts relied on the amplification of reference gene primers. Using immunoSEQ multiplex PCR, the repertoire was profiled, and TCRdb retains in-frame clones only, with some absent. The DNA was the basis for D and trimming; V, J and clone size are from that table. The sample lists a few hundred thousand clones, about 85% seen once, with less than 2.5% in the top ten.

The chain employs TRBV11-2 and TRBJ2-7; TRBD1 matches at 9 bases. The clonotype was recovered from a man between 18 and 29 years old with active or convalescent COVID-19. Sequencing was carried out using peripheral blood. The CDR3 DNA reads as TGTGCCAGCAGCTCACGGGGCGGGACAGGGTATACCTACGAGCAGTACTTC. Protein: CASSSRGGTGYTYEQYF.